This TCR beta chain was identified during a study of cytomegalovirus exposure and HLA in healthy donors. Germline lookup yields CDR1 SQVTM and CDR2 ANQGSEA. The CDR3 is 13 amino acids. Between the trimmed V and J ends, which lost 7 bases and 2 bases, there was a span of 11 bases. To note about this clone: What it binds is unknown.

Primers: 60 Vbeta forward and 13 Jbeta reverse. This table comes from immunoSEQ multiplex PCR, and its TCRdb copy is limited to in-frame clones, with some not included. The sample consists of 120,000 or so clones, approximately 80% of them appearing once. Study-wide results and caveats: Sequence variants that were highly shared formed a cluster that was likely a sequencing artifact. Researchers counted over 150 TCR beta chains as cytomegalovirus-associated. CMV serostatus alone was available as immune exposure information.

The sample comprised PBMCs. The rearrangement joins TRBV29-1 to TRBJ1-4; tentatively, D is TRBD1 (6 bases). The TCR sequence derives from a man aged 50 to 59 in good health and CMV-seropositive. This CDR3 reads CSAKGGTNEKLFF. In DNA, the CDR3 is TGCAGCGCCAAGGGGGGGACTAATGAAAAACTGTTTTTT. Filled out from reference TRBV29-1 and TRBJ1-4, the complete variable domain reads SAVISQKPSRDICQRGTSLTIQCQVDSQVTMMFWYRQQPGQSLTLIATANQGSEATYESGFVIDKFPISRPNLTFSTLTVSNMSPEDSSIYLCSAKGGTNEKLFFGSGTQLSVL.